The rows below give T cell receptor beta chains drawn from one sample of a study of blood T cell repertoires in COVID-19. Profiling relied on immunoSEQ multiplex PCR, and the TCRdb table lists in-frame clones only, not all of them. The data hold 90,000 or so clones, with around 90% observed a single time. The sequenced material came from peripheral blood. These receptors were taken from a man aged 55 to 69 with COVID-19, enrolled during active disease. Each CDR3 is given with its conserved first and last residue. The D gene is left open where the match is weak. Rows give clone size only sometimes, using once, few, many, or a class for an expanded clone.

TRBJ2-5 TRBD1 - TRBV24-1 CATSDFRSGTGVKETQYF TGTGCCACCAGTGATTTTAGGTCCGGGACAGGGGTAAAAGAGACCCAGTACTTC
TRBJ2-7 TRBD2 - TRBV3-1/TRBV3-2 CASSPPGAGLYEQYF TGTGCCAGCAGCCCTCCCGGAGCGGGACTATACGAGCAGTACTTC
TRBJ1-3 - - TRBV5-1 CASSLAGDSGNTIYF TGCGCCAGCAGCTTGGCGGGAGACTCTGGAAACACCATATATTTT
TRBJ2-2 - - TRBV12-3/TRBV12-4 CASSSLTGELFF TGTGCCAGCAGTTCCCTTACCGGGGAGCTGTTTTTT
TRBJ2-6 - - TRBV4-3 CASSQDLWTDSSGANVLTF TGCGCCAGCAGCCAAGATCTCTGGACGGACAGCTCTGGGGCCAACGTCCTGACTTTC
TRBJ1-2 TRBD1 - TRBV18 CASSPGAGGDGYTF TGTGCCAGCTCTCCGGGCGCAGGGGGCGACGGCTACACCTTC
TRBJ2-1 TRBD2 - TRBV9 CASSPRGLWEADEQFF TGTGCCAGCAGCCCTAGGGGACTATGGGAAGCGGATGAGCAGTTCTTC
TRBJ2-3 TRBD2 - TRBV7-9 CASSLGVAGGTDTQYF TGTGCCAGCAGCTTAGGAGTAGCGGGAGGCACAGATACGCAGTATTTT
TRBJ2-5 TRBD1 - TRBV10-3 CATRDSLQETQYF TGTGCCACGAGGGACAGCCTCCAAGAGACCCAGTACTTC
TRBJ2-7 - - TRBV5-1 CASSLDFGEEQYF TGCGCCAGCAGCTTGGATTTCGGGGAAGAGCAGTACTTC
TRBJ2-7 TRBD1 - TRBV6-5 CASSRPGQDGHEQYF TGTGCCAGCAGCCGACCGGGACAGGATGGTCACGAGCAGTACTTC
TRBJ1-4 - - TRBV30 CAWTATNEKLFF TGTGCCTGGACAGCAACTAATGAAAAACTGTTTTTT
TRBJ1-2 - - TRBV11-2 CASSTDSFYGYTF TGTGCCAGCAGCACGGACAGTTTCTATGGCTACACCTTC
TRBJ1-1 - - TRBV18 CASSPGGGEAFF TGTGCCAGCTCACCAGGGGGCGGTGAAGCTTTCTTT
TRBJ2-3 - - TRBV12-5 CASGLVHGSDTQYF TGTGCTAGTGGTTTGGTACACGGGTCAGATACGCAGTATTTT
TRBJ1-2 TRBD1 - TRBV29-1 CSVMTGPNYGYTF TGCAGCGTGATGACAGGGCCTAACTATGGCTACACCTTC
TRBJ1-5 TRBD1 - TRBV6-6 CASTLTGRQGDQPQHF TGTGCCAGCACCCTAACCGGTCGGCAGGGGGATCAGCCCCAGCATTTT
TRBJ2-3 TRBD2 - TRBV4-1 CASSPRVAGGTDTQYF TGCGCCAGCAGCCCCCGAGTAGCGGGAGGAACAGATACGCAGTATTTT
TRBJ2-7 - - TRBV3-1/TRBV3-2 CASSQGYRAYEQYF TGTGCCAGCAGCCAAGGTTACAGAGCCTACGAGCAGTACTTC
TRBJ2-7 - - TRBV5-5 CASSLRLPSSYEQYF TGTGCCAGCAGCTTGCGACTCCCGAGCTCCTACGAGCAGTACTTC
TRBJ2-7 - - TRBV3-1/TRBV3-2 CASSQGLDYEQYF TGTGCCAGCAGCCAAGGGCTTGACTACGAGCAGTACTTC
TRBJ1-2 - - TRBV28 CLVGGYTF TGCCTCGTGGGCGGCTACACCTTC
TRBJ2-7 TRBD1 - TRBV18 CASSPGQGSYEQYF TGTGCCAGCTCCCCGGGACAGGGTTCCTACGAGCAGTACTTC
TRBJ2-2 - once TRBV13 CASSSRAGHWTGELFF TGTGCCAGCAGCTCCAGGGCCGGCCATTGGACCGGGGAGCTGTTTTTT
TRBJ1-5 - - TRBV19 CASMDISGGRQPQHF TGTGCCAGTATGGACATAAGCGGGGGCAGGCAGCCCCAGCATTTT
TRBJ2-5 TRBD1 once TRBV27 CASSLSPTGKETQYF TGTGCCAGCAGTTTATCGCCGACAGGGAAGGAGACCCAGTACTTC
TRBJ2-2 - - TRBV7-2 CASSAQGPITGELFF TGTGCCAGCAGCGCACAGGGTCCCATTACCGGGGAGCTGTTTTTT
TRBJ2-1 TRBD1 once TRBV6-5 CASSRGTGNNEQFF TGTGCCAGCAGTAGAGGGACAGGGAATAATGAGCAGTTCTTC
TRBJ2-1 - - TRBV6-5 CASSYEDEQFF TGTGCCAGCAGTTATGAGGATGAGCAGTTCTTC
TRBJ2-2 TRBD2 - TRBV5-1 CASSLEPGLAGVFTGELFF TGCGCCAGCAGCTTGGAGCCGGGACTAGCGGGAGTTTTCACCGGGGAGCTGTTTTTT
TRBJ2-3 TRBD1 - TRBV19 CASSMNRGRLDTQYF TGTGCCAGTAGTATGAACAGGGGGCGCCTAGATACGCAGTATTTT
TRBJ1-6 - - TRBV27 CASINHQGSNSPLHF TGTGCCAGCATTAATCATCAAGGGAGCAATTCACCCCTCCACTTT